This T cell receptor (beta chain) came from a study of cytomegalovirus exposure and HLA in healthy donors. Study summary: Among several hundred genotyped donors, about 83% fell in the Caucasian-associated ancestry cluster.

Researchers ran the PCR with 60 Vbeta and 13 Jbeta primers. Original processing notes: An analysis performed later counted 74 million or so unique TCR beta chains (around 11 million of them shared). Clones were read by immunoSEQ multiplex PCR, and TCRdb kept only the in-frame ones, dropping some. The V and J calls and clone size come from that table; D and trimming were worked out from the DNA. The sample has roughly 120,000 clones; over 60% are singletons. Per germline, CDR1 MNHNY and CDR2 SVGAGI (reference sequence). This CDR3 has 14 residues. The V and J ends lost 6 bases and 5 bases, in that order; junction bases with no gene match: 10. As concerns this clone: Its antigen is not known.

Overall study findings and caveats: For most TCR sequences rarity was the rule, although some public TCRs occurred in many donors. A later analysis linked a missense variant in DCLRE1C to the trimming of TCR beta V and J genes.

The V call is TRBV6-6, the J call TRBJ2-7, with 7 bases lining up with TRBD1. Sequenced input: PBMCs. The receptor was derived from a man aged 60-69 years in good health and CMV-seropositive. CDR3 amino acids: CASRQDRFRNEQYF. CDR3 in DNA: TGTGCCAGCAGGCAGGACAGGTTTAGGAACGAGCAGTACTTC.